The 13 T cell receptor beta chains below were found in one sample sequenced in a study of early T cells in non-severe SARS-CoV-2 infection. TCRdb re-derived calls from the 5' RACE reads in MiXCR, one entry per CDR3 protein. The sample has some 89,000 distinct CDR3 sequences, about 10% seen once. This material consisted of whole blood, taken at baseline. These receptor sequences come from an adult who was a healthcare worker with PCR-confirmed SARS-CoV-2 infection or an uninfected control (not recorded which).

CDR3 nucleotides: TGTGCCAGCAGGAAGGGACGGACGGGGACCTACGAGCAGTACTTC. Residues: CASRKGRTGTYEQYF. The chain links TRBV6-1 to TRBJ2-7; D may correspond to TRBD1 or TRBD2 (5 bases each). Trimming pared 6 bases from V and 2 bases from J, leaving 17 bases between. The CDR3 is made up of 15 amino acids. Germline V gives CDR1 MNHNS, CDR2 SASEGT.

This clonotype was counted at least ten times. The chain joins TRBV18 to TRBJ2-3; no clear D gene. Trimming took 5 bases from V and 2 from J, leaving 14 bases between them. This CDR3 has 15 residues. CDR1 and CDR2 (germline): KGHSH, LQKENI. The CDR3 loop is CASSGIGRYTDTQYF. CDR3 sequence (DNA): TGTGCCAGCTCAGGAATCGGCAGATACACAGATACGCAGTATTTT.

This clonotype was counted many times. The J gene is TRBJ2-1, the V gene TRBV5-5, with D tentatively TRBD2 (6 bases). V was pared by 5 bases and J by 6 bases, with 18 bases between. The CDR3 contains 15 residues. The germline V gene encodes CDR1 SGHKS and CDR2 YYEKEE (reference sequence). CDR3 protein: CASRVEGRDFNEQFF. In DNA form, the CDR3 reads TGTGCCAGCAGAGTGGAGGGACGGGACTTCAATGAGCAGTTCTTC.

This clonotype was seen many times. The chain carries TRBV20-1 and TRBJ2-5, with 9 bases matching TRBD2. J lost 5 bases, V lost 5 bases, and 9 bases had no gene match. Germline CDR1 reads DFQATT; CDR2 reads SNEGSKA (reference sequence). This CDR3 has 14 residues. The CDR3 here is CSAVPSGIGETQYF. CDR3 DNA: TGCAGTGCTGTTCCTAGCGGGATTGGGGAGACCCAGTACTTC.

This clonotype has a count of ten or more. The V and J genes are TRBV7-8 and TRBJ1-5; D is unresolved. CDR3 size: 14 residues. V lost 5 bases, J lost 0 bases, and 8 bases lay in between. The germline CDR1 and CDR2 sequences are SGHVS and FQNEAQ. The chain's CDR3 is CASSQGYSNQPQHF. The CDR3 DNA reads TGTGCCAGCAGCCAAGGGTATAGCAATCAGCCCCAGCATTTT.

This clonotype has a handful of counts. A clone one base away is much larger, so this may be a read error. The chain is built from TRBV28 and TRBJ1-2; tentative D call: TRBD1 (6 bases). Per the germline V gene, CDR1 is MDHEN and CDR2 is SYDVKM. This CDR3 is built from 11 residues. The CDR3 nucleotides read TGTGTCAGTACAGGGCACTATGGCTACACCTTC. Its translation is CVSTGHYGYTF.

V usage is TRBV5-8 and J usage is TRBJ1-1; unclear D gene. V lost 0 bases and J 6 bases, leaving 9 bases between the germline ends. CDR3 length equals 13 residues. Per the germline V gene, CDR1 is SGHTS and CDR2 is YDEGEE. CDR3 DNA: TGTGCCAGCAGCTTGGAGCTCAACGCTGAAGCTTTCTTT. Translation gives CASSLELNAEAFF. The full variable domain, in which reference TRBV5-8 and TRBJ1-1 provide the parts outside the CDR3, is EAGVTQSPTHLIKTRGQQATLRCSPISGHTSVYWYQQALGLGLQFLLWYDEGEERNRGNFPPRFSGRQFPNYSSELNVNALELEDSALYLCASSLELNAEAFFGQGTRLTVV.

The V call is TRBV25-1, the J call TRBJ2-7, with D possibly being TRBD2 (7 bases). Per germline, CDR1 MGHDK and CDR2 SYGVNS. Trimming shortened V by 6 bases and J by 0 bases, and 15 bases separated the two germline ends. CDR3 length equals 15 residues. The CDR3 loop reads CASRARGGASYEQYF. The DNA of the CDR3 is TGTGCCAGCAGGGCCCGCGGGGGCGCCTCCTACGAGCAGTACTTC.

A few counts support this clonotype. The chain employs TRBV5-4 and TRBJ1-2, with TRBD1 matching over 7 bases. The CDR3 spans 15 residues. Unmatched junction bases numbered 7, after V lost 3 bases and J lost 2 bases. Germline V gene sequence: CDR1 SGHNT, CDR2 YYREEE (reference sequence). The CDR3 here is CASSSGQEGNYGYTF. The CDR3 DNA is TGTGCCAGCAGCTCCGGACAGGAAGGCAACTATGGCTACACCTTC.

In this sample, this clonotype turned up many times. V is TRBV5-1 and J is TRBJ2-3, with D perhaps being TRBD1 or TRBD2 (5 bases each). Germline V lookup: CDR1 SGHRS, CDR2 YFSETQ. Trimming removed 2 bases from V and 1 base from J, with 23 bases in between. The CDR3 spans 19 residues. The CDR3 region has the DNA TGCGCCAGCAGCTTTCCGGGACGGCCAACCACCACCCGCACAGATACGCAGTATTTT. It encodes CASSFPGRPTTTRTDTQYF.

The rearrangement uses TRBV4-2 and TRBJ1-1, with 8 bases matching TRBD1. CDR1 and CDR2 (germline): LGHNA, YNFKEQ. V was pared by 3 bases and J by 2 bases, with 2 bases of the junction left unmatched. The CDR3 loop spans 14 amino acids. CDR3 bases: TGTGCCAGCAGCCAGGGACAGGTCAACACTGAAGCTTTCTTT. Residues: CASSQGQVNTEAFF.

This clonotype was seen at least ten times. This chain connects TRBV20-1 to TRBJ1-1, with no clear D. In germline, CDR1 is DFQATT, CDR2 SNEGSKA (reference sequence). V was trimmed by 0 bases and J by 5 bases, leaving 16 bases between them. CDR3 length: 15 amino acids. CDR3: CSARDPLAAATEAFF. In nucleotides, the CDR3 is TGCAGTGCTAGAGATCCGCTTGCCGCCGCAACTGAAGCTTTCTTT.

V usage is TRBV7-3 and J usage is TRBJ2-2; TRBD2 agrees at 8 bases. Germline trimming cut 2 bases from V and 5 bases from J; bases unmatched to any gene: 7. The CDR3 totals 16 residues. The germline V gene has CDR1 SGHTA and CDR2 FQGTGA. CDR3 amino acids: CASSLSAGGRTGELFF. In DNA form, the CDR3 reads TGTGCCAGCAGCTTATCTGCGGGAGGTCGGACCGGGGAGCTGTTTTTT.